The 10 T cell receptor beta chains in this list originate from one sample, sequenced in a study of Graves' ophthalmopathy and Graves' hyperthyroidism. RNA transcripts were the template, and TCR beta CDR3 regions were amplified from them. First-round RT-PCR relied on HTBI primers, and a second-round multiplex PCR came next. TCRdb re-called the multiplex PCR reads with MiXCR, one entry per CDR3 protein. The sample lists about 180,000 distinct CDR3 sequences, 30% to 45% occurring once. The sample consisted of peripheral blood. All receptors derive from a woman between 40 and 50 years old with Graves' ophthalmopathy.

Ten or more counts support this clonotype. CDR3 coding DNA: TGCAGCGTTGATGACACCGGGGAGCTGTTTTTT. This codes for CSVDDTGELFF. The chain combines TRBV29-1 with TRBJ2-2; D unclear. This CDR3 spans 11 amino acids. Per germline, CDR1 SQVTM and CDR2 ANQGSEA. Trimming took 3 bases from V and 3 from J, leaving 2 bases between them.

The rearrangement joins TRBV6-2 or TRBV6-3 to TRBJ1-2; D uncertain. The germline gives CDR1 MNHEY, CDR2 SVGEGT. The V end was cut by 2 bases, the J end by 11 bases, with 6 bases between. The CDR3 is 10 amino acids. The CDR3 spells CASSYGGYTF. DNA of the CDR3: TGTGCCAGCAGTTACGGCGGGTACACCTTC.

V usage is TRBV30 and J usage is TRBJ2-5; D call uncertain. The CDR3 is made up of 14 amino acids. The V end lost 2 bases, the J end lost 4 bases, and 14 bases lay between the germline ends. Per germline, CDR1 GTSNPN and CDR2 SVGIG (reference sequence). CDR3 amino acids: CAWSINGLGETQYF. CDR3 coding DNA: TGTGCCTGGAGTATTAATGGGTTAGGAGAGACCCAGTACTTC.

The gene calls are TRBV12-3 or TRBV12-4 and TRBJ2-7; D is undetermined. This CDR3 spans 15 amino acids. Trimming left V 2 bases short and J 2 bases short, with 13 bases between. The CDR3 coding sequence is TGTGCCAGCAGTTTAAAATCGGCCAGAACCTACGAGCAGTACTTC. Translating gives CASSLKSARTYEQYF.

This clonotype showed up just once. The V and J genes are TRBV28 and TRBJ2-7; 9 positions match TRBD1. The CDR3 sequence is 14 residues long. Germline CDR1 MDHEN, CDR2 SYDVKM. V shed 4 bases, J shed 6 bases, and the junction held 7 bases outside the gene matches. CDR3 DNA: TGTGCCAGCAGTTCGCCGGGACAGGGTCGCGAGCAGTACTTC. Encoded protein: CASSSPGQGREQYF.

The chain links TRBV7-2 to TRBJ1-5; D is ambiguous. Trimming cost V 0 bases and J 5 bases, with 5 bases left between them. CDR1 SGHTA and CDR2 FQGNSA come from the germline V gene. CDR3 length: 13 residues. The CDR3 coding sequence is TGTGCCAGCAGCTTAGCGTTAGATCAGCCCCAGCATTTT. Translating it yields CASSLALDQPQHF. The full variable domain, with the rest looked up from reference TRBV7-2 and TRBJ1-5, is GAGVSQSPSNKVTEKGKDVELRCDPISGHTALYWYRQSLGQGLEFLIYFQGNSAPDKSGLPSDRFSAERTGGSVSTLTIQRTQQEDSAVYLCASSLALDQPQHFGDGTRLSIL.

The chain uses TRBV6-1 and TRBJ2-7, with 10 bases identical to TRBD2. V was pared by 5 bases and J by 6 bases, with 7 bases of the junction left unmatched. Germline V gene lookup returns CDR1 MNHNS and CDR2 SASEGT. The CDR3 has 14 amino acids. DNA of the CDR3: TGTGCCAGCAGTCCGACTAGCGGGTCACTCGAGCAGTACTTC. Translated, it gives CASSPTSGSLEQYF.

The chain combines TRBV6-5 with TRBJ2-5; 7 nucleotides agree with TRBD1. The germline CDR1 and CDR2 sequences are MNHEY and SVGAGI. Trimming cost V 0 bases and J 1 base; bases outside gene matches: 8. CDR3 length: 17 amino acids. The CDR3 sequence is CASSYSVQGVFQETQYF. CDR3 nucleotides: TGTGCCAGCAGTTACTCGGTGCAGGGGGTCTTCCAAGAGACCCAGTACTTC.

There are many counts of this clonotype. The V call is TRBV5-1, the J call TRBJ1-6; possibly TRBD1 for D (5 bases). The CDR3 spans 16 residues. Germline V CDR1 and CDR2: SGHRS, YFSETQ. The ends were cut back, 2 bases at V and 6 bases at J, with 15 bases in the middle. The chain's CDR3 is CASSFDGARSNSPLHF. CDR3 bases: TGCGCCAGCAGCTTTGACGGGGCGCGTTCTAATTCACCCCTCCACTTT.

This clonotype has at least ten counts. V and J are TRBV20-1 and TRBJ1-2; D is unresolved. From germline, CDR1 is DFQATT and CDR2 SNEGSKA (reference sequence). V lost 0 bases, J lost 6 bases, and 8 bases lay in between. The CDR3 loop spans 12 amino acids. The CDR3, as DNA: TGCAGTGCTAGAGATCCCAGAGATGGCTACACCTTC. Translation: CSARDPRDGYTF.